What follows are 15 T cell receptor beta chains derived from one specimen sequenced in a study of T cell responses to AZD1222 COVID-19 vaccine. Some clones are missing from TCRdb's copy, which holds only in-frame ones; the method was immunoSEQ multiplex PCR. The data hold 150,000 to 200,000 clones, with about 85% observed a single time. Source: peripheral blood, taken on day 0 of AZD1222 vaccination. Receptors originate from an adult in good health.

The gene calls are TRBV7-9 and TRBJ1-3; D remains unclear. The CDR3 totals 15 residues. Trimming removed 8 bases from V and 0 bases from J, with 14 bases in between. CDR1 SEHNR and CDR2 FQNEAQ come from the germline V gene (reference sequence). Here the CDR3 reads CASRAQVVSGNTIYF. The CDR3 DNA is TGTGCCAGCCGAGCCCAGGTTGTCTCTGGAAACACCATATATTTT.

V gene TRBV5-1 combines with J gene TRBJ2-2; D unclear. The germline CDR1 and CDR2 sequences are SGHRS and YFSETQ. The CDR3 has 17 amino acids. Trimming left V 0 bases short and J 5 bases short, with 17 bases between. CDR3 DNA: TGCGCCAGCAGCTTGGCTGGATCCCACCGCGGAACCGGGGAGCTGTTTTTT. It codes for CASSLAGSHRGTGELFF.

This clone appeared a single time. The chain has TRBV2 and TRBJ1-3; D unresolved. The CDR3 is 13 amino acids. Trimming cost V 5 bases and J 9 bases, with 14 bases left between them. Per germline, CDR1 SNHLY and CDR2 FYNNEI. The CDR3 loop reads CASSSRVGSTIYF. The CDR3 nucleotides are TGTGCCAGCAGTTCACGGGTGGGCAGCACCATATATTTT.

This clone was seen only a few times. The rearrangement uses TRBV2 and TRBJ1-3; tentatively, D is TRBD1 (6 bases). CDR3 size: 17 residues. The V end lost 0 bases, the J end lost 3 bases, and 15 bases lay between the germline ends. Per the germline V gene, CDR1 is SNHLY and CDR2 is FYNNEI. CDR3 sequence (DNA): TGTGCCAGCAGTGAAGCGCTTTTTTACAGGGTTGGAAACACCATATATTTT. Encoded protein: CASSEALFYRVGNTIYF.

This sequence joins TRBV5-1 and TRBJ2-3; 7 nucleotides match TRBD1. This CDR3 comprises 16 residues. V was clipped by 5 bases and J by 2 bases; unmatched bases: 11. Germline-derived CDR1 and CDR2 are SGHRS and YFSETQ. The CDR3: CASRQGIGGSTDTQYF. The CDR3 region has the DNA TGCGCCAGCAGACAGGGGATAGGGGGTTCCACAGATACGCAGTATTTT.

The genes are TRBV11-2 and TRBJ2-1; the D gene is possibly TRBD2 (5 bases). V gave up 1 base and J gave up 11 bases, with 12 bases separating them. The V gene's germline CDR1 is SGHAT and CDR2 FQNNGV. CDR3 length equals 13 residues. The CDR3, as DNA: TGTGCCAGCAGCTTAGTGGGGTCGGGGAAGCAGTTCTTC. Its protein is CASSLVGSGKQFF.

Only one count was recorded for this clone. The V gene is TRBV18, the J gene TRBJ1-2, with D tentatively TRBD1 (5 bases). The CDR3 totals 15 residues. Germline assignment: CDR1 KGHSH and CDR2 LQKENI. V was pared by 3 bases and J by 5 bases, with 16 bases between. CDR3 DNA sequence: TGTGCCAGCTCACCGCGGGACGCGCGCCTGTATGGCTACACCTTC. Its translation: CASSPRDARLYGYTF.

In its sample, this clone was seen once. CDR3 amino acids: CASSLERYTDTQYF. The DNA for the CDR3 is TGTGCCAGCAGTTTGGAGCGGTACACAGATACGCAGTATTTT. The V gene is TRBV27, the J gene TRBJ2-3, with TRBD2 as a possible D gene (5 bases). V lost 3 bases to trimming and J lost 2 bases, with 9 bases between them. The CDR3 length is 14 residues. In germline, CDR1 is MNHEY, CDR2 SMNVEV (reference sequence).

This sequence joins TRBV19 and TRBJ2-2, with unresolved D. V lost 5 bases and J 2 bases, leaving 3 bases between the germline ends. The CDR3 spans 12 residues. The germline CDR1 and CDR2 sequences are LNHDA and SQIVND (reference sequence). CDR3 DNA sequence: TGTGCCAGTAGTCCTAACACCGGGGAGCTGTTTTTT. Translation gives CASSPNTGELFF. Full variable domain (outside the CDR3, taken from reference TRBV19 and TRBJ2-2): DGGITQSPKYLFRKEGQNVTLSCEQNLNHDAMYWYRQDPGQGLRLIYYSQIVNDFQKGDIAEGYSVSREKKESFPLTVTSAQKNPTAFYLCASSPNTGELFFGEGSRLTVL.

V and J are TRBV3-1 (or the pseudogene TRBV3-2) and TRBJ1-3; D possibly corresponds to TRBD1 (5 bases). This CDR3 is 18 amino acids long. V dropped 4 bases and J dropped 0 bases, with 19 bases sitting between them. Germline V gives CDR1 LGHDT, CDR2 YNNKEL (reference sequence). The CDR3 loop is CASSPGTAVPYSGNTIYF. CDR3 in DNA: TGTGCCAGCAGCCCCGGGACCGCCGTTCCCTACTCTGGAAACACCATATATTTT.

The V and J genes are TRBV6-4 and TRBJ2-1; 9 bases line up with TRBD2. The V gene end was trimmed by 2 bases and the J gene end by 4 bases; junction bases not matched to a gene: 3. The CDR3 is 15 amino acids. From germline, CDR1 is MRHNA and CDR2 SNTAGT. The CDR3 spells CASSDGGRDYNEQFF. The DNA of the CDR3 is TGTGCCAGCAGTGACGGCGGGAGGGATTACAATGAGCAGTTCTTC.

The CDR3 is CASSLSDSYGYTF. The CDR3 DNA is TGCGCCAGCAGCTTGTCCGACAGCTATGGCTACACCTTC. The gene calls are TRBV5-1 and TRBJ1-2, with D perhaps TRBD1 (5 bases). The CDR3 is made up of 13 amino acids. The ends were cut back, 1 base at V and 4 bases at J, with 8 bases in the middle. Germline CDR1 and CDR2: SGHRS and YFSETQ. Looking up the rest from reference TRBV5-1 and TRBJ1-2 gives the full variable domain: KAGVTQTPRYLIKTRGQQVTLSCSPISGHRSVSWYQQTPGQGLQFLFEYFSETQRNKGNFPGRFSGRQFSNSRSEMNVSTLELGDSALYLCASSLSDSYGYTFGSGTRLTVV.

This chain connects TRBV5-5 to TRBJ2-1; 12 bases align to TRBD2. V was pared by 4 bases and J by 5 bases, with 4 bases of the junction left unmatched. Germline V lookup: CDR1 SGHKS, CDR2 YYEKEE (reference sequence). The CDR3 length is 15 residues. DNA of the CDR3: TGTGCCAGCAGCACGACTAGCGGGAGTAACAATGAGCAGTTCTTC. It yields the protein CASSTTSGSNNEQFF.

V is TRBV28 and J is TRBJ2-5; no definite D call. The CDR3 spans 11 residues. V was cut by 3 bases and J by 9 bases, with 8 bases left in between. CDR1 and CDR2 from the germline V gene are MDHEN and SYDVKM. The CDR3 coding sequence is TGTGCCAGCAGTTTTGGCGTGGCCCAGTACTTC. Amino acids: CASSFGVAQYF.

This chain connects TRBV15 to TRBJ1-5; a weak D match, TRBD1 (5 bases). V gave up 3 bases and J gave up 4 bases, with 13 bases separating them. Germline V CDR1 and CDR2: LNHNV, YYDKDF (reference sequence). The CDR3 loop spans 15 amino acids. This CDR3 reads CATSSRGYVNQPQHF. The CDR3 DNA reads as TGTGCCACCAGCAGTCGGGGGTATGTAAATCAGCCCCAGCATTTT.